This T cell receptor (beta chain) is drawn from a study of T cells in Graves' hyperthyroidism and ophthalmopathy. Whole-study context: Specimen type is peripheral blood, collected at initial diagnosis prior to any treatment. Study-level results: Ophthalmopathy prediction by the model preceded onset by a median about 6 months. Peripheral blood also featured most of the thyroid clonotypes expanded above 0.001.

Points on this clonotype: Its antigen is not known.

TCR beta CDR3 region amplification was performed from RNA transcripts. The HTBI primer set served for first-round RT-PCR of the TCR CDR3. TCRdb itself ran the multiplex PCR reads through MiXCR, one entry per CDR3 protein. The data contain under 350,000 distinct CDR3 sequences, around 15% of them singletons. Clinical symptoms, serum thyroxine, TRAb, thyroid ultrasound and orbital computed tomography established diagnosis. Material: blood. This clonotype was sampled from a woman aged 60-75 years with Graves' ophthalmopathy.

CDR3 nucleotide sequence: TGTGCCAGCAAGCCCCAAAGAAACACTGAAGCTTTCTTT. This encodes CASKPQRNTEAFF. V is TRBV6-1 and J is TRBJ1-1; no reliable D call. The CDR3 has 13 residues. Germline assignment: CDR1 MNHNS and CDR2 SASEGT. V was trimmed by 7 bases and J by 2 bases, leaving 11 bases between them.